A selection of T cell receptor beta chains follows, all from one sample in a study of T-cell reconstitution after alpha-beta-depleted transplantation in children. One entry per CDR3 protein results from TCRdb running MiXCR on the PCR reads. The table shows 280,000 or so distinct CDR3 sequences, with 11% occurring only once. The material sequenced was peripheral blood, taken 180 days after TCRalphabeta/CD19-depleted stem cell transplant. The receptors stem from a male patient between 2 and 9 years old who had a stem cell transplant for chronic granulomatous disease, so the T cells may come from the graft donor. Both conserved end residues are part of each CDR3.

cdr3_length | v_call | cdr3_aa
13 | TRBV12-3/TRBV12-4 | CASSWTSRNEQFF
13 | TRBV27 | CASSLEVGTEAFF
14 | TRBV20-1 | CSASRDTGANVLTF
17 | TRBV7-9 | CASSHQGQGRIQETQYF
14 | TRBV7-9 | CASSPDRGDSPLHF
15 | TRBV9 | CASSLIDSPNQPQHF
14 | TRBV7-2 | CASSLGGGLYEQYF
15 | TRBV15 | CATSGSPIDGNEQFF
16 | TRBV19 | CASSFSGTRDSHEQFF
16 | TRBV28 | CASSLLRGISTDTQYF
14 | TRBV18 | CASSGLGSYNEQFF
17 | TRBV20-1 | CSARGRGGRLSYNEQFF
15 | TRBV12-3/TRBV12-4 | CASSFLASSGTEAFF
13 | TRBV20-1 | CSARGVRRDGYTF
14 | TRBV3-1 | CASSQRRVTYEQYF
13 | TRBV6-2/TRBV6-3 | CASSLIGGDTQYF
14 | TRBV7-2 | CASSLVSNTGELFF
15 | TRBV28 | CASSETGVSGNTIYF
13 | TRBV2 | CASSDIRGNEQFF
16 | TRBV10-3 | CAIRHREGERAGELFF
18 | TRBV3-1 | CASSGPGGGMNQGDTQYF
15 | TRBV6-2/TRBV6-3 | CASSLAGGPADTQYF
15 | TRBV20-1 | CSPEGLDFPVDTQYF
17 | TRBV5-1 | CASSLAYRAQQFYEQYF
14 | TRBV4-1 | CASSQGPGRETQYF
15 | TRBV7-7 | CASSRRQGLMKKLFF
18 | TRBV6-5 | CASSTTPLAGAPAYEQYF
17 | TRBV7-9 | CASSRGGLADTYNEQFF
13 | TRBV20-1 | CSARGGAYNEQFF
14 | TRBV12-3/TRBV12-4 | CASRREGGTGELFF
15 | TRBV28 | CASSNRQGRGETQYF
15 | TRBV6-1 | CASSPLQGANYGYTF
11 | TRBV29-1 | CSVTQNTEAFF
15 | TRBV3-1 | CASTQGTSGSYEQFF
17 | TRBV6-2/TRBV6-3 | CASSPGLARDVTGELFF
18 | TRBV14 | CASSQLAGGHTIYNEQFF
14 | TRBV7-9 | CASSLIQGTDTQYF
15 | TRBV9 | CASSDRDMGTDTQYF
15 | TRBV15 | CATSRDGAFNEKLFF
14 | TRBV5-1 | CASSFDPTYYEQYF
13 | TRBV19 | CASSHSSTDTQYF
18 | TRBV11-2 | CASSSRIAGRVFSYEQYF
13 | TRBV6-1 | CASSRDDNYGDTF
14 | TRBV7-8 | CASSFIQGGGEQYF
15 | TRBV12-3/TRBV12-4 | CATRRGGGRGTEAFF
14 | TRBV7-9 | CASSLDRGGNEQFF
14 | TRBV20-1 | CSAQQGAEDTEAFF
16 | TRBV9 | CASSVGTRWDKDEQYF
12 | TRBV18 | CASSPVADTQYF
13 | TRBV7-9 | CASSSTGPGAAFF
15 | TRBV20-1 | CSAQRPLTSGETQYF
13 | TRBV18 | CASSPRGGTEAFF
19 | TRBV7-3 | CASSLTAVALSSGANVLTF
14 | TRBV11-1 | CASSLGRGSDTQYF
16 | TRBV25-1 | CASSDKGGSGANVLTF
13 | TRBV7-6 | CASSLEVHNEQFF
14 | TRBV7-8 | CASSLGDTNYEQYF
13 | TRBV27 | CASSNRVNQPQHF